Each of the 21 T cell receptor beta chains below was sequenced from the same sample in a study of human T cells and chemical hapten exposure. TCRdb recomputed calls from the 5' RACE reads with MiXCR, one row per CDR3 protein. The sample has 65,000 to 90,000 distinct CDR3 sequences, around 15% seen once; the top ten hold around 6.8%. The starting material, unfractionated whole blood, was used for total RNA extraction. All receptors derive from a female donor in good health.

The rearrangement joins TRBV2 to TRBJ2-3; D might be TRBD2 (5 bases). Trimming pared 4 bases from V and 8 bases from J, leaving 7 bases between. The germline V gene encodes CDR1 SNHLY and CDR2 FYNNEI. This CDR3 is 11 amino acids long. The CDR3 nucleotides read TGTGCCAGCAGTGGAGAGGGTACGCAGTATTTT. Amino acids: CASSGEGTQYF.

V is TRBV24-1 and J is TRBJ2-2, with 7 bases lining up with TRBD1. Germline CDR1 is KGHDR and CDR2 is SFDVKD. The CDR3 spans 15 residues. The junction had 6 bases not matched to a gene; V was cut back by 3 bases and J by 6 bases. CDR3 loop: CATSDPRDSSGELFF. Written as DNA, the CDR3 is TGTGCCACCAGTGATCCAAGGGACAGTTCCGGGGAGCTGTTTTTT.

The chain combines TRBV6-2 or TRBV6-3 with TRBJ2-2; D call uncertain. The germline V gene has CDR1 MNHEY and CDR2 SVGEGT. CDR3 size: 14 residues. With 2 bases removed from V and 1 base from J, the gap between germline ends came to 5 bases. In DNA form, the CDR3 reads TGTGCCAGCAGTTACGACGGGAACACCGGGGAGCTGTTTTTT. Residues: CASSYDGNTGELFF.

The CDR3 here is CASSERQAGGYEQYF. The CDR3 nucleotides read TGTGCCAGCAGTGAGAGACAGGCGGGAGGGTACGAGCAGTACTTC. The V call is TRBV6-1, the J call TRBJ2-7; 9 bases are shared with TRBD2. The length of the CDR3 is 15 residues. Per the germline V gene, CDR1 is MNHNS and CDR2 is SASEGT. Losses at the gene ends were 3 bases for V and 4 bases for J; bases not matched to a gene: 7.

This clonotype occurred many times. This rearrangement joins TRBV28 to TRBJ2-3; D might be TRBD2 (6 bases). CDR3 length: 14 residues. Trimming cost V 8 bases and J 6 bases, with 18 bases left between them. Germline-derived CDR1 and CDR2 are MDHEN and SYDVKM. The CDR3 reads CASHSGRESDTQYF. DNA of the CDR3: TGTGCCAGCCATAGCGGAAGGGAGTCGGATACGCAGTATTTT.

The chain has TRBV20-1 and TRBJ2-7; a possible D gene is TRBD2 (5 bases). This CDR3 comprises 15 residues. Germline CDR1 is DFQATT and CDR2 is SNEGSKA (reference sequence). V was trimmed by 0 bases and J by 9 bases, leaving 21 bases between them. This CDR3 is CSARDRERPTPRQYF. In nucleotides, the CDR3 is TGCAGTGCTAGAGATAGGGAGCGCCCTACTCCCCGGCAGTACTTC.

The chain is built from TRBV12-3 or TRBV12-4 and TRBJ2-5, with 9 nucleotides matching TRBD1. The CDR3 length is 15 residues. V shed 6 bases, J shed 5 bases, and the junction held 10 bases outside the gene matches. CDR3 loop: CASSTTGGGYETQYF. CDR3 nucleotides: TGTGCCAGCAGCACAACAGGGGGCGGCTATGAGACCCAGTACTTC.

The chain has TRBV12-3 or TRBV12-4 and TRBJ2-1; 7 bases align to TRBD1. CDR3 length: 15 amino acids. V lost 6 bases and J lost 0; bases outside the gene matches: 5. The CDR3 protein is CASSPGQSSYNEQFF. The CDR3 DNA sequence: TGTGCCAGCAGCCCGGGACAGAGCTCCTACAATGAGCAGTTCTTC.

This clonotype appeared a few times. The CDR3 bases are TGTGCTAGTGGTTTGCCCGCTGGAGGGGACACTGAAGCTTTCTTT. This encodes CASGLPAGGDTEAFF. The V gene is TRBV12-5, the J gene TRBJ1-1; D may be TRBD1 (5 bases). Germline assignment: CDR1 LGHNT and CDR2 FRNRAP. The CDR3 extends over 15 amino acids. V was clipped by 2 bases and J by 3 bases, with 13 bases between them.

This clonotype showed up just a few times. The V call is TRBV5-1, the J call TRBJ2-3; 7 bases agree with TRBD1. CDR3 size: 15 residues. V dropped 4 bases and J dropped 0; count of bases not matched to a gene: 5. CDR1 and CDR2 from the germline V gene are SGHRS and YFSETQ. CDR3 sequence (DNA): TGCGCCAGCAGCCTACAGGGGATTAGCACAGATACGCAGTATTTT. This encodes CASSLQGISTDTQYF.

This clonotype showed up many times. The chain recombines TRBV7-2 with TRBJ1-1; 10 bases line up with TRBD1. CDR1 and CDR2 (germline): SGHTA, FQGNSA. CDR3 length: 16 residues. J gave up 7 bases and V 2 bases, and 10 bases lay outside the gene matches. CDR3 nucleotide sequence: TGTGCCAGCAGCTTACGGTCGATCGGGACAGGGGTTGAAGCTTTCTTT. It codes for CASSLRSIGTGVEAFF.

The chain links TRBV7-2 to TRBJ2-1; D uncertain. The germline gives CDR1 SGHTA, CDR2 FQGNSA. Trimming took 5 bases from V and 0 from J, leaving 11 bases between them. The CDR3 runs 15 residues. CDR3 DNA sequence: TGTGCCAGCAGCCTCGACCAGAGCTCCTACAATGAGCAGTTCTTC. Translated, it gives CASSLDQSSYNEQFF.

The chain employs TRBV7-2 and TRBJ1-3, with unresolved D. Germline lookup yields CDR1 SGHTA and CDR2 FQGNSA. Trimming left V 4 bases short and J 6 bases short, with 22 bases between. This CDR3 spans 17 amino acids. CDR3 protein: CASSSRRAPNSENTIYF. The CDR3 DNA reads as TGTGCCAGCAGCTCGCGGAGGGCGCCGAATTCGGAAAACACCATATATTTT.

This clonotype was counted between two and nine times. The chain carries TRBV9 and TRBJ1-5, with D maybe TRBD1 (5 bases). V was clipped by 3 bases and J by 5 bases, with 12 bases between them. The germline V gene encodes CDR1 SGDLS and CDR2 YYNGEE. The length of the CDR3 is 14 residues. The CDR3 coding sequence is TGTGCCAGCAGCGGGGGGGGGAGCGATCAGCCCCAGCATTTT. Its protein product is CASSGGGSDQPQHF.

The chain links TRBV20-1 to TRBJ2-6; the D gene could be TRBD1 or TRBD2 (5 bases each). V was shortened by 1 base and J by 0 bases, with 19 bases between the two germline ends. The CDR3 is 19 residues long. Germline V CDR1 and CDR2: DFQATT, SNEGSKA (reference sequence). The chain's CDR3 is CSARVSRSGRTSGANVLTF. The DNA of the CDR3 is TGCAGTGCTAGAGTTTCCAGATCGGGACGGACCTCTGGGGCCAACGTCCTGACTTTC.

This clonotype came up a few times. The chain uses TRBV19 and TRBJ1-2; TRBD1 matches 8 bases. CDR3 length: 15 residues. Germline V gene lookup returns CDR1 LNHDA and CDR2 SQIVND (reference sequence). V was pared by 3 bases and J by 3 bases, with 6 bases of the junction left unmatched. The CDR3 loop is CASSMGAGGYYGYTF. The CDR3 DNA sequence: TGTGCCAGTAGTATGGGGGCAGGGGGCTACTATGGCTACACCTTC. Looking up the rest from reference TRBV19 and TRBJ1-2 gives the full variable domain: DGGITQSPKYLFRKEGQNVTLSCEQNLNHDAMYWYRQDPGQGLRLIYYSQIVNDFQKGDIAEGYSVSREKKESFPLTVTSAQKNPTAFYLCASSMGAGGYYGYTFGSGTRLTVV.

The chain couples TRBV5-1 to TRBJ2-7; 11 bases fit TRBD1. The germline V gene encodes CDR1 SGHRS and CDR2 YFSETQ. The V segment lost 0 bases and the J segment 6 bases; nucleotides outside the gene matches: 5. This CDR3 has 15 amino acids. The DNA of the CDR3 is TGCGCCAGCAGCTTGGATAGGACAGGGGGCGGCGAGCAGTACTTC. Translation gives CASSLDRTGGGEQYF.

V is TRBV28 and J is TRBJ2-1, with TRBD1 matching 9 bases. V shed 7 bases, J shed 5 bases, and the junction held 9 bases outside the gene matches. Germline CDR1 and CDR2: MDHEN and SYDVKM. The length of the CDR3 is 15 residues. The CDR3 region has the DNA TGTGCCAGCACCCCCGGGACAGGGTTCGACAATGAGCAGTTCTTC. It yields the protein CASTPGTGFDNEQFF.

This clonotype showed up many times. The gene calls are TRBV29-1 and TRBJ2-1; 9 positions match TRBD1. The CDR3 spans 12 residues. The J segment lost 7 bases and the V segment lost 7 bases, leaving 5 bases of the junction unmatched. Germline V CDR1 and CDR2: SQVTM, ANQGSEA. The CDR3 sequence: CSDAQGANEQFF. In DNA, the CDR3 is TGCAGCGACGCACAGGGGGCGAATGAGCAGTTCTTC.

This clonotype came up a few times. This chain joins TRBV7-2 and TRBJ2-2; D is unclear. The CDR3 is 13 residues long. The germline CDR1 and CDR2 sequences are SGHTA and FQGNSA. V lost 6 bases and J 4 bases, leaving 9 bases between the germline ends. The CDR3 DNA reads TGTGCCAGCAGACTAAGAGGCACCGGGGAGCTGTTTTTT. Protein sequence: CASRLRGTGELFF. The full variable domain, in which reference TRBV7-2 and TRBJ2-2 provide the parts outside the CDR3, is GAGVSQSPSNKVTEKGKDVELRCDPISGHTALYWYRQSLGQGLEFLIYFQGNSAPDKSGLPSDRFSAERTGGSVSTLTIQRTQQEDSAVYLCASRLRGTGELFFGEGSRLTVL.

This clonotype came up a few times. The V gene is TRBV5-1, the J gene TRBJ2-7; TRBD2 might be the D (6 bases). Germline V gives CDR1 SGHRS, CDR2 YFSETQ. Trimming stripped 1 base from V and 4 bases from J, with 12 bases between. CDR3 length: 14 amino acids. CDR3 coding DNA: TGCGCCAGCAGCTTGAAGGGACTCCATTACGAGCAGTACTTC. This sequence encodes CASSLKGLHYEQYF.